This entry features one T cell receptor beta chain sequence. Its antigen is still unknown. The data originate from a study of glioma-infiltrating T cells. Study-wide results and limits: Only very few CDR3 sequences appeared in both tissue and blood. Non-neoplastic patients had below-expected tissue-blood divergence, while all gliomas exceeded expectation.

Germline assignment: CDR1 MNHEY and CDR2 SVGEGT. This CDR3 contains 16 residues. Trimming shortened V by 3 bases and J by 2 bases, and 16 bases separated the two germline ends. Using RNA template, CDR3s of TCR alpha and beta were amplified with iRepertoire arm-PCR. Tissue mRNA or PBMC total RNA, roughly 90-450 ng, went into one-step reverse transcription and amplification. One entry per CDR3 protein, called by TCRdb with MiXCR from the multiplex PCR reads. The repertoire consists of approximately 120,000 distinct CDR3 sequences, with around a quarter occurring once and the leading ten covering roughly a third.

Material for sequencing was glioma tissue, nonneoplastic brain tissue, or PBMCs (not recorded which). The sequence was collected from a human donor with low-grade glioma or glioblastoma, undergoing nonglioma brain surgery, or in good health (not recorded which). The chain has TRBV6-2 or TRBV6-3 and TRBJ1-1; TRBD1 might be the D (6 bases). CDR3 sequence: CASSYRWQGINTEAFF. The DNA of the CDR3 is TGTGCCAGCAGTTATCGGTGGCAGGGGATAAACACTGAAGCTTTCTTT.